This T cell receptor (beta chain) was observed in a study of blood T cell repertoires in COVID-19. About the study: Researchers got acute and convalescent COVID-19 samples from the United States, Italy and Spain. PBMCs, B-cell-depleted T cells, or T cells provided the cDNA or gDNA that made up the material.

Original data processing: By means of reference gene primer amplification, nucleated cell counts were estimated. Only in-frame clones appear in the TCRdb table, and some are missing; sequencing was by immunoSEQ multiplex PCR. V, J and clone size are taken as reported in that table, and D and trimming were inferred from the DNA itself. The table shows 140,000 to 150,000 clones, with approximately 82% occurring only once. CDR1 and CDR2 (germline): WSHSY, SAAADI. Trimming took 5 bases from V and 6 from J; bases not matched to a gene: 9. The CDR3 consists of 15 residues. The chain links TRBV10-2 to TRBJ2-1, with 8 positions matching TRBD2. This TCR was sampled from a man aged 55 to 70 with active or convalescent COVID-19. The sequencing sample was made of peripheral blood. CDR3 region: CASSITSGPANEQFF. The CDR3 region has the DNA TGCGCCAGCAGTATTACTAGCGGCCCTGCCAATGAGCAGTTCTTC.